These 19 T cell receptor beta chains originate from one sample sequenced in a study of blood T cell repertoires in COVID-19. The data were produced by immunoSEQ multiplex PCR, yet TCRdb's version contains in-frame clones alone and is incomplete. Among some 390,000 clones listed, 70% to 90% were seen once. Specimen: peripheral blood. These receptors were obtained from a woman aged 55-70 years with COVID-19, enrolled during active disease.

The genes are TRBV1 and TRBJ2-7; whether TRBD2, the table's D call, matches the DNA was not checked. TRBV1 is described as a pseudogene. CDR3 length: 12 amino acids. This CDR3 is CTSRGGSYEQYF. The CDR3, as DNA: TGCACCAGCAGGGGGGGCTCCTACGAGCAGTACTTC.

The chain uses TRBV4-1 and TRBJ1-5; possibly TRBD1 for D (6 bases). This CDR3 is 16 amino acids long. The ends were cut back, 0 bases at V and 6 bases at J, with 15 bases in the middle. In germline, CDR1 is MGHRA, CDR2 YSYEKL. The CDR3 spells CASSQDWRTGSQPQHF. CDR3 nucleotide sequence: TGCGCCAGCAGCCAAGATTGGAGAACAGGGAGTCAGCCCCAGCATTTT.

CDR3 DNA: TGCGCCAGCAGCATTGCAGCGGGGGGGAGTGAGACCCAGTACTTC. Protein product: CASSIAAGGSETQYF. The chain employs TRBV5-1 and TRBJ2-5; 10 positions match TRBD2. Germline trimming cut 4 bases from V and 5 bases from J; bases unmatched to any gene: 8. Germline CDR1 is SGHRS and CDR2 is YFSETQ. The CDR3 consists of 15 residues.

The chain combines TRBV14 with TRBJ1-2; D call uncertain. CDR3 length equals 14 residues. V was shortened by 1 base and J by 4 bases, with 10 bases between the two germline ends. Per the germline V gene, CDR1 is SGHDN and CDR2 is FVKESK. DNA for the CDR3: TGTGCCAGCAGCCAAGGCTCCACGGGCTATGGCTACACCTTC. This gives the protein CASSQGSTGYGYTF.

CDR3 DNA sequence: TGCGCCAGCAGCCAAGCCGGGAAACAGGGACCAGTGAACACTGAAGCTTTCTTT. The encoded protein is CASSQAGKQGPVNTEAFF. The chain combines TRBV4-1 with TRBJ1-1; possibly TRBD1 for D (6 bases). There are 18 residues in the CDR3. Trimming stripped 1 base from V and 0 bases from J, with 18 bases between. Germline CDR1 and CDR2: MGHRA and YSYEKL.

This CDR3 is CASSQEQGIRDEQFF. The CDR3 bases are TGCGCCAGCAGCCAAGAACAGGGGATCCGCGATGAGCAGTTCTTC. This chain uses TRBV4-1 with TRBJ2-1; 7 nucleotides align to TRBD1. This CDR3 spans 15 amino acids. Germline loops: CDR1 MGHRA, CDR2 YSYEKL. The V segment lost 0 bases and the J segment 8 bases; nucleotides outside the gene matches: 7.

This sequence joins TRBV7-9 and TRBJ1-2; D is uncertain. Trimming stripped 5 bases from V and 5 bases from J, with 9 bases between. The CDR3 sequence is 12 residues long. CDR1 is SEHNR and CDR2 is FQNEAQ in the germline V gene (reference sequence). CDR3 DNA sequence: TGTGCCAGCAGCCCCCAGGCATATGGCTACACCTTC. It is translated as CASSPQAYGYTF.

CDR3 residues: CATVQTEEKLFF. Here the CDR3 DNA reads TGTGCCACCGTACAGACAGAGGAAAAACTGTTTTTT. The V and J genes are TRBV6-6 and TRBJ1-4, with D possibly matching TRBD1 (5 bases). Trimming removed 10 bases at V and 8 bases at J, with 14 bases between. In germline, CDR1 is MNHNY, CDR2 SVGAGI (reference sequence). The CDR3 covers 12 residues.

The chain employs TRBV12-3 or TRBV12-4 and TRBJ1-1; tentative D call: TRBD1 (5 bases). This CDR3 spans 13 amino acids. V lost 6 bases and J 3 bases, leaving 11 bases between the germline ends. The CDR3 reads CASSPRVHTEAFF. CDR3 nucleotides: TGTGCCAGCAGCCCCAGGGTGCACACTGAAGCTTTCTTT.

The chain employs TRBV5-4 and TRBJ2-5; 15 nucleotides match TRBD2. This CDR3 has 19 residues. The V gene's germline CDR1 is SGHNT and CDR2 YYREEE (reference sequence). V gave up 1 base and J gave up 7 bases; unmatched junction bases: 14. The CDR3 bases are TGTGCCAGCAGCTTGACTGCTGGACTAGCGGGGGGGACCAGGGGGACCCAGTACTTC. It specifies CASSLTAGLAGGTRGTQYF.

This clone was counted only a few times. This rearrangement joins TRBV27 to TRBJ1-1, with 7 bases identical to TRBD1. Looked up from germline, CDR1 is MNHEY and CDR2 is SMNVEV (reference sequence). CDR3 length: 16 residues. V lost 4 bases and J lost 1; bases outside the gene matches: 9. In DNA form, the CDR3 reads TGTGCCAGCAGTTCCGCCGGGACAGTTACGAACACTGAAGCTTTCTTT. It specifies CASSSAGTVTNTEAFF.

CDR3 coding DNA: TGTGCCAGCAGCGTTGGGACTAGCGGGATTAACAATGAGCAGTTCTTC. This gives the protein CASSVGTSGINNEQFF. The chain uses TRBV9 and TRBJ2-1; 13 bases match TRBD2. The CDR3 is 16 amino acids. Germline lookup yields CDR1 SGDLS and CDR2 YYNGEE. V lost 2 bases, J lost 5 bases, and 4 bases stayed unmatched.

This chain joins TRBV3-1 (or the pseudogene TRBV3-2) and TRBJ2-1; 11 bases line up with TRBD1. CDR1 LGHDT and CDR2 YNNKEL come from the germline V gene (reference sequence). The CDR3 loop spans 16 amino acids. The trim removed 4 bases at V and 6 bases at J, leaving 8 bases unmatched. The CDR3 spells CASSPGQGAWGNEQFF. In DNA form, the CDR3 reads TGTGCCAGCAGCCCCGGACAGGGGGCGTGGGGCAATGAGCAGTTCTTC.

About this clone itself: Distinct nucleotide sequences in the sample also encode this CDR3. J is TRBJ2-7 and V is TRBV5-1; 11 positions agree with TRBD1. This CDR3 is built from 14 residues. With 4 bases clipped from V and 3 bases from J, the junction kept 3 bases outside the gene matches. Germline assignment: CDR1 SGHRS and CDR2 YFSETQ. In nucleotides, the CDR3 is TGCGCCAGCAGCCCGGGGACAGGGGGCTACGAGCAGTACTTC. Residues: CASSPGTGGYEQYF.

This clone has only one observation. The chain is built from TRBV2 and TRBJ1-1; unclear D gene. Trimming stripped 5 bases from V and 4 bases from J, with 8 bases between. CDR3 length: 12 residues. Germline V gene sequence: CDR1 SNHLY, CDR2 FYNNEI. The CDR3 loop is CASSSGGTEAFF. As DNA, the CDR3 is TGTGCCAGCAGTTCGGGAGGCACTGAAGCTTTCTTT. Full variable domain (outside the CDR3, taken from reference TRBV2 and TRBJ1-1): EPEVTQTPSHQVTQMGQEVILRCVPISNHLYFYWYRQILGQKVEFLVSFYNNEISEKSEIFDDQFSVERPDGSNFTLKIRSTKLEDSAMYFCASSSGGTEAFFGQGTRLTVV.

The chain links TRBV5-6 to TRBJ2-7, with D tentatively TRBD1 (6 bases). CDR3 length equals 13 residues. CDR1 and CDR2 (germline): SGHDT, YYEEEE. Deletions cut 2 bases from V and 3 bases from J, with 9 bases between. The CDR3 DNA reads TGTGCCAGCAGCTTCGGACAGCACTACGAGCAGTACTTC. Translating gives CASSFGQHYEQYF.

This chain joins TRBV24-1 and TRBJ2-5; the match to TRBD1 covers 7 bases. J lost 4 bases, V lost 4 bases, and 5 bases had no gene match. The CDR3 consists of 14 residues. The germline V gene encodes CDR1 KGHDR and CDR2 SFDVKD. CDR3 amino acids: CATSEPRQGETQYF. The CDR3 DNA reads as TGTGCCACCAGTGAACCGAGACAGGGAGAGACCCAGTACTTC.

The V gene is TRBV5-6, the J gene TRBJ2-5; 8 bases agree with TRBD2. The CDR3 is 16 residues long. CDR1 and CDR2 from the germline V gene are SGHDT and YYEEEE. J was trimmed by 2 bases and V by 0 bases; bases with no gene match: 6. The CDR3 DNA follows: TGTGCCAGCAGCTTGGGTCCGACTAGCGCGCAAGAGACCCAGTACTTC. It yields the protein CASSLGPTSAQETQYF.

This clone was seen more than once but under ten times. The CDR3 here is CASQGQTLQETQYF. The CDR3 coding sequence is TGTGCCAGCCAGGGACAGACCCTCCAAGAGACCCAGTACTTC. The genes are TRBV18 and TRBJ2-5; 7 bases are a match to TRBD1. The CDR3 has 14 amino acids. The V gene end was trimmed by 8 bases and the J gene end by 1 base; junction bases not matched to a gene: 7. Germline-derived CDR1 and CDR2 are KGHSH and LQKENI.